The rows below give T cell receptor beta chains drawn from one sample of a study of T and B cells in COVID-19 patients. TCRdb re-derived calls from the multiplex PCR reads in MiXCR, one entry per CDR3 protein. The sample has roughly 4,600 distinct CDR3 sequences, about a fifth seen once. The sequencing input was blood. These receptors all come from a human donor with active COVID-19. CDR3s include the opening cysteine and the closing phenylalanine or tryptophan. A D gene is named only where the DNA matches it firmly. For some rows the clone size is stated as once, few or many, or as a class when expanded; others skip it.

TRBJ1-2	.	TRBV30	medium-sized	TGTGCCTGGAGCCCCACGGTCCCCTTCTATGGCTACACCTTC	CAWSPTVPFYGYTF
TRBJ1-2	.	TRBV4-3	.	TGCGCCAGCAGCCCAACCAGGTTTAACTATGGCTACACCTTC	CASSPTRFNYGYTF
TRBJ1-1	TRBD1	TRBV10-3	.	TGTGCCATCAGTGAACCGGGACAGGGAAAAACTGAAGCTTTCTTT	CAISEPGQGKTEAFF
TRBJ2-3	TRBD2	TRBV6-6	medium-sized	TGTGCCAGCAGTTACTTTCTCCCCGGGACTAGCGCCACAGATACGCAGTATTTT	CASSYFLPGTSATDTQYF
TRBJ1-2	.	TRBV30	medium-sized	TGTGCCTGGAGTTGGACAGTTCGCGTCTATGGCTACACCTTC	CAWSWTVRVYGYTF
TRBJ2-1	TRBD2	TRBV5-4	.	TGTGCCAGCAGCTTAGCGGGGATTTACAATGAGCAGTTCTTC	CASSLAGIYNEQFF
TRBJ2-2	TRBD1	TRBV19	.	TGTGCCAGTAGTGACCCACAGGGGCGGGCCGGGGAGCTGTTTTTT	CASSDPQGRAGELFF
TRBJ2-2	TRBD2	TRBV10-3	.	TGTGCCATCACTCCCAGCGGGAGGGTTGAAGTAGGGGAGCTGTTTTTT	CAITPSGRVEVGELFF
TRBJ2-7	.	TRBV7-2	.	TGTGCCAGCAGCTTAGGGGTGATATGGGAGCAGTACTTC	CASSLGVIWEQYF
TRBJ1-2	.	TRBV6-5	medium-sized	TGTGCCAGCAGTTACGTCCCAGCTAACTATGGCTACACCTTC	CASSYVPANYGYTF
TRBJ1-2	TRBD1	TRBV6-6	once	TGTGCCAGCAGTCACGGGACAGGGGCAGAGGGTAACTATGGCTACACCTTC	CASSHGTGAEGNYGYTF
TRBJ2-6	.	TRBV7-3	few	TGTGCCAGCAGCGCCGTCCACTCTGGGGCCAACGTCCTGACTTTC	CASSAVHSGANVLTF
TRBJ1-2	.	TRBV6-2/TRBV6-3	few	TGTGCCAGCAGTTACCCCCCCAGCGGGGGCTATGGCTACACCTTC	CASSYPPSGGYGYTF
TRBJ2-2	TRBD1	TRBV12-3/TRBV12-4	medium-sized	TGTGCCAGCACCGCGGGGACAGGGGGCTACGCCGGGGAGCTGTTTTTT	CASTAGTGGYAGELFF
TRBJ1-1	.	TRBV5-6	few	TGTGCCAGCAGCGGCCGGATGAACACTGAAGCTTTCTTT	CASSGRMNTEAFF
TRBJ2-7	TRBD1	TRBV7-9	few	TGTGCCAGCAGCTTCCCAGGGGGCTCCTACGAGCAGTACTTC	CASSFPGGSYEQYF
TRBJ2-7	.	TRBV27	medium-sized	TGTGCCGGCAATGCCTACGAGCAGTACTTC	CAGNAYEQYF
TRBJ2-2	.	TRBV7-3	few	TGTGCCAGCAACTTAGGCACCGGGGAGCTGTTTTTT	CASNLGTGELFF
TRBJ2-2	.	TRBV24-1	.	TGTGCCACCAGTTCCGGGATGTTCACCGGGGAGCTGTTTTTT	CATSSGMFTGELFF
TRBJ2-3	.	TRBV21-1	.	TGTGCCAGCAGCAAAGCGGGACATCCTAGCACAGATACGCAGTATTTT	CASSKAGHPSTDTQYF
TRBJ1-5	.	TRBV6-2/TRBV6-3	medium-sized	TGTGCCAGCAGCCTGTCCAATCAGCCCCAGCATTTT	CASSLSNQPQHF
TRBJ1-6	TRBD1	TRBV5-5	many	TGTGCCAGCAGCTTGGCCCCGACAGGGGATTCACCCCTCCACTTT	CASSLAPTGDSPLHF
TRBJ1-2	.	TRBV4-3	.	TGCGCCAGCAGCTTTATGGGGGAATTAGATGGCTACACCTTC	CASSFMGELDGYTF
TRBJ2-1	TRBD2	TRBV12-3/TRBV12-4	medium-sized	TGTGCCAGCACCCATCCAAGGACTAGCGGGAGTTTTCAGTTCTTC	CASTHPRTSGSFQFF
TRBJ2-1	.	TRBV10-3	.	TGTGCCATCAGTGATCTAGGATCCCTAAACAATGAGCAGTTCTTC	CAISDLGSLNNEQFF
TRBJ2-1	TRBD2	TRBV6-4	few	TGTGCCAGCAGTGGGACTAGCGGGAGGTTTGGTGAGCAGTTCTTC	CASSGTSGRFGEQFF
TRBJ2-7	TRBD2	TRBV6-5	.	TGTGCCAGCAGTTATAGTAGCGGGGAGTCCTACGAGCAGTACTTC	CASSYSSGESYEQYF
TRBJ2-1	TRBD2	TRBV10-3	medium-sized	TGTGCCATCAGTGGGGCTAGCGGGACTTCCTACAATGAGCAGTTCTTC	CAISGASGTSYNEQFF
TRBJ1-4	.	TRBV20-1	few	TGCAGTGCTAGGAGGGGAGCTAATGAAAAACTGTTTTTT	CSARRGANEKLFF
TRBJ1-2	.	TRBV19	medium-sized	TGTGCCAGTACCCCTAGGCGTGGGGTGTCAGGCTACACCTTC	CASTPRRGVSGYTF